The 22 T cell receptor beta chains below come from one sample, sequenced in a study of identical twins. TCRdb itself ran the 5' RACE reads through MiXCR, one entry per CDR3 protein. The sample lists about 470,000 distinct CDR3 sequences, about 24% occurring once. The same sample was also studied in work on T cells expressing NK-cell markers.

Sequences were obtained from CD4+ T cells sorted from blood. Source of these receptors: a woman in her late teens or twenties in good health.

This clonotype was seen only a few times. CDR3 residues: CASSHADSFNEQFF. The CDR3, as DNA: TGTGCCAGCAGCCATGCGGACTCGTTCAATGAGCAGTTCTTC. The chain uses TRBV3-1 and TRBJ2-1; D is perhaps TRBD2 (5 bases). Germline V gene lookup returns CDR1 LGHDT and CDR2 YNNKEL (reference sequence). Trimming took off 3 bases at V and 6 bases at J, with 12 bases between the two ends. This CDR3 contains 14 residues.

This clonotype was found a few times. The J gene is TRBJ1-1, the V gene TRBV12-3 or TRBV12-4, with D maybe TRBD1 (6 bases). Trimming took off 7 bases at V and 4 bases at J, with 22 bases between the two ends. This CDR3 is 16 amino acids long. CDR3 in amino acids: CASTSGTKRLSTEAFF. The CDR3 bases are TGTGCCAGCACTTCCGGGACAAAAAGGCTGAGCACTGAAGCTTTCTTT.

This clonotype was seen a few times. The CDR3 protein is CSARGRGQLNTEAFF. The CDR3 nucleotides are TGCAGTGCTAGAGGGAGAGGACAATTAAACACTGAAGCTTTCTTT. V is TRBV20-1 and J is TRBJ1-1; the D gene is possibly TRBD1 (5 bases). The germline gives CDR1 DFQATT, CDR2 SNEGSKA (reference sequence). The length of the CDR3 is 15 residues. Trimming pared 1 base from V and 2 bases from J, leaving 14 bases between.

The chain couples TRBV2 to TRBJ2-5; D gene ambiguous. CDR1 is SNHLY, CDR2 FYNNEI, per germline. The CDR3 contains 11 residues. Trimming removed 7 bases at V and 4 bases at J, with 7 bases between. DNA of the CDR3: TGTGCCAGCACGACGGGAGAGACCCAGTACTTC. As protein: CASTTGETQYF.

The V call is TRBV5-1, the J call TRBJ2-1; D is possibly TRBD1 or TRBD2 (5 bases each). This CDR3 has 15 residues. Trimming shortened V by 4 bases and J by 4 bases, and 15 bases separated the two germline ends. Germline V gene lookup returns CDR1 SGHRS and CDR2 YFSETQ. CDR3 nucleotide sequence: TGCGCCAGCAGCCCGGCCGGGGCCTGGTACAATGAGCAGTTCTTC. This codes for CASSPAGAWYNEQFF.

This clonotype was seen more than once but under ten times. The chain is built from TRBV15 and TRBJ2-1, with D unresolved. This CDR3 contains 14 residues. CDR1 is LNHNV and CDR2 is YYDKDF in the germline V gene (reference sequence). V was pared by 1 base and J by 6 bases, with 10 bases between. CDR3 residues: CATSRALIANEQFF. DNA of the CDR3: TGTGCCACCAGCAGAGCCCTGATCGCCAATGAGCAGTTCTTC. The full variable domain, rest sourced from reference TRBV15 and TRBJ2-1, is DAMVIQNPRYQVTQFGKPVTLSCSQTLNHNVMYWYQQKSSQAPKLLFHYYDKDFNNEADTPDNFQSRRPNTSFCFLDIRSPGLGDTAMYLCATSRALIANEQFFGPGTRLTVL.

The chain employs TRBV7-2 and TRBJ2-3; the match to TRBD1 covers 10 bases. CDR1 and CDR2 from the germline V gene are SGHTA and FQGNSA. This CDR3 is built from 15 residues. V gave up 5 bases and J gave up 5 bases; unmatched junction bases: 7. CDR3 coding DNA: TGTGCCAGCAGCGTACTCGGACAGGGGGTAGATACGCAGTATTTT. Translated: CASSVLGQGVDTQYF.

This clonotype was picked up a small number of times. This chain joins TRBV7-9 and TRBJ2-5, with D possibly being TRBD1 or TRBD2 (5 bases each). Trimming pared 0 bases from V and 7 bases from J, leaving 18 bases between. Germline values: CDR1 SEHNR, CDR2 FQNEAQ (reference sequence). CDR3 size: 16 residues. CDR3 DNA: TGTGCCAGCAGCTTAGCATTGGGACCGCTTGTCCGGACCCAGTACTTC. It is translated as CASSLALGPLVRTQYF.

The CDR3 here is CASSYSSRPSGNEQFF. The CDR3 bases are TGTGCCAGCAGTTACTCCTCCCGCCCGAGTGGCAATGAGCAGTTCTTC. The chain is built from TRBV6-5 and TRBJ2-1; D is unclear. V was cut by 0 bases and J by 6 bases, with 15 bases left in between. The CDR3 totals 16 residues. Germline lookup yields CDR1 MNHEY and CDR2 SVGAGI.

The CDR3 region is CATSRDTKGAGNRGYTF. The CDR3, as DNA: TGTGCCACCAGCAGAGATACTAAAGGGGCAGGGAATCGTGGCTACACCTTC. This chain joins TRBV15 and TRBJ1-2; a weak D match, TRBD1 (5 bases). With 0 bases removed from V and 7 bases from J, the gap between germline ends came to 21 bases. There are 17 residues in the CDR3. Germline loops: CDR1 LNHNV, CDR2 YYDKDF (reference sequence).

The genes are TRBV11-3 and TRBJ2-7; TRBD2 agrees at 8 bases. V gave up 3 bases and J gave up 1 base; unmatched junction bases: 2. Per germline, CDR1 SGHNT and CDR2 YENEEA. The CDR3 extends over 14 amino acids. CDR3 loop: CASSFGGRSYEQYF. CDR3 bases: TGTGCCAGCAGCTTCGGCGGGAGGTCCTACGAGCAGTACTTC. Full variable domain (rest looked up from reference TRBV11-3 and TRBJ2-7): EAGVVQSPRYKIIEKKQPVAFWCNPISGHNTLYWYLQNLGQGPELLIRYENEEAVDDSQLPKDRFSAERLKGVDSTLKIQPAELGDSAVYLCASSFGGRSYEQYFGPGTRLTVT.

This clonotype turned up a few times. The genes are TRBV3-1 and TRBJ1-1; no reliable D call. The CDR3 totals 14 residues. The germline gives CDR1 LGHDT, CDR2 YNNKEL (reference sequence). V gave up 2 bases and J gave up 5 bases, with 12 bases separating them. For the CDR3, the DNA is TGTGCCAGCAGCCAAAGATCTCGTGGGACTGAAGCTTTCTTT. Translating gives CASSQRSRGTEAFF.

The V call is TRBV7-9, the J call TRBJ2-4, with 12 bases that match TRBD2. Per germline, CDR1 SEHNR and CDR2 FQNEAQ (reference sequence). The CDR3 has 15 amino acids. J lost 8 bases, V lost 4 bases, and 6 bases had no gene match. The CDR3 sequence: CASSSYGTSGYIQYF. The DNA of the CDR3 is TGTGCCAGCAGCTCATATGGGACTAGCGGGTACATTCAGTACTTC.

The chain carries TRBV15 and TRBJ2-1; no clear D gene. The V end lost 0 bases, the J end lost 6 bases, and 6 bases lay between the germline ends. This CDR3 region has 13 residues. Germline CDR1 and CDR2: LNHNV and YYDKDF (reference sequence). This CDR3 is CATSREARNEQFF. The CDR3 coding sequence is TGTGCCACCAGCAGAGAGGCACGCAATGAGCAGTTCTTC.

This clonotype has a handful of counts. This sequence joins TRBV3-1 and TRBJ2-7; D is possibly TRBD2 (6 bases). The V end lost 2 bases, the J end lost 0 bases, and 11 bases lay between the germline ends. The CDR3 contains 15 residues. The germline V gene has CDR1 LGHDT and CDR2 YNNKEL (reference sequence). CDR3 protein: CASSQLRDFSYEQYF. The CDR3 coding sequence is TGTGCCAGCAGCCAACTACGGGACTTCTCCTACGAGCAGTACTTC.

This chain links TRBV9 with TRBJ2-6; unclear D gene. From germline, CDR1 is SGDLS and CDR2 YYNGEE. Between the trimmed V and J ends, which lost 0 bases and 0 bases, there was a span of 16 bases. The CDR3 sequence is 19 residues long. CDR3 sequence reads: CASSVDRSYGHSGANVLTF. CDR3 in DNA: TGTGCCAGCAGCGTAGATAGGTCTTATGGGCACTCTGGGGCCAACGTCCTGACTTTC.

This clonotype showed up just a few times. The chain links TRBV7-9 to TRBJ2-3; D uncertain. Germline assignment: CDR1 SEHNR and CDR2 FQNEAQ (reference sequence). The CDR3 loop spans 10 amino acids. Between the trimmed V and J ends, which lost 11 bases and 4 bases, there was a span of 7 bases. The CDR3 coding sequence is TGTGCCGGCACATCAGATACGCAGTATTTT. Translation gives CAGTSDTQYF. The full variable domain, in which reference TRBV7-9 and TRBJ2-3 provide the parts outside the CDR3, is DTGVSQNPRHKITKRGQNVTFRCDPISEHNRLYWYRQTLGQGPEFLTYFQNEAQLEKSRLLSDRFSAERPKGSFSTLEIQRTEQGDSAMYLCAGTSDTQYFGPGTRLTVL.

The chain uses TRBV18 and TRBJ2-5; 7 bases line up with TRBD2. V lost 4 bases to trimming and J lost 7 bases; unmatched junction nucleotides: 6. CDR1 is KGHSH and CDR2 is LQKENI in the germline V gene. The CDR3 consists of 13 residues. Here the CDR3 DNA reads TGTGCCAGCTCACGGGACTACCTAGGGACCCAGTACTTC. It yields the protein CASSRDYLGTQYF.

The rearrangement links TRBV11-2 to TRBJ1-1; D uncertain. CDR3 length equals 13 residues. Germline V CDR1 and CDR2: SGHAT, FQNNGV. V was pared by 1 base and J by 7 bases, with 10 bases between. CDR3 nucleotide sequence: TGTGCCAGCAGCTTAGTAAAGGGTAGTGAAGCTTTCTTT. The encoded protein is CASSLVKGSEAFF.

There are a few counts of this clonotype. The chain is built from TRBV6-2 or TRBV6-3 and TRBJ1-4; weak D call: TRBD1 (5 bases). This CDR3 is built from 20 residues. Germline-derived CDR1 and CDR2 are MNHEY and SVGEGT. Trimming removed 6 bases from V and 1 base from J, with 27 bases in between. Here the CDR3 reads CASRRFGHGIGTITNEKLFF. The DNA of the CDR3 is TGTGCCAGCAGGCGTTTCGGACACGGGATTGGTACGATAACTAATGAAAAACTGTTTTTT.

This sequence joins TRBV11-2 and TRBJ2-3; D not resolved. The V gene lost 5 bases and the J gene lost 4 bases, with 13 bases spanning the gap. CDR3 size: 14 residues. Germline-derived CDR1 and CDR2 are SGHAT and FQNNGV. The chain's CDR3 is CASSRVLGPDTQYF. The CDR3 DNA is TGTGCCAGCAGCCGAGTTTTAGGGCCAGATACGCAGTATTTT.

The rearrangement links TRBV20-1 to TRBJ1-1; weak D call: TRBD1 (5 bases). CDR3 length: 12 amino acids. The V and J ends lost 3 bases and 6 bases respectively, with 11 bases between them. Germline assignment: CDR1 DFQATT and CDR2 SNEGSKA (reference sequence). The CDR3 here is CSARAGAAEAFF. In DNA form, the CDR3 reads TGCAGTGCTAGGGCCGGGGCGGCTGAAGCTTTCTTT.